This T cell receptor beta chain originates from a study of blood T cells in healthy people across ages. Through a sample-barcoded 5' primer and a J-beta primer mix, a second PCR was run for 7 to 11 cycles. TCRdb passed the 5' RACE reads through MiXCR, listing each CDR3 protein once. This table holds fewer than 2,000,000 distinct CDR3 sequences, 39% found once. CDR1 is DFQATT, CDR2 SNEGSKA, per germline (reference sequence). Losses at the gene ends were 3 bases for V and 6 bases for J; bases not matched to a gene: 9. There are 15 residues in the CDR3. This clonotype was counted between two and nine times.

Material for sequencing was blood. This TCR came from a human donor in good health. The chain combines TRBV20-1 with TRBJ2-1; 9 bases map to TRBD2. The CDR3 DNA follows: TGCAGTGCTAGGACCGGTCTAGCGGGAACCAATGAGCAGTTCTTC. Translated: CSARTGLAGTNEQFF.